Below are 17 T cell receptor gamma chains sequenced from a single sample in a study of gamma-delta T cells after stem cell transplantation. TCRdb redid the clone calls on the RT-PCR reads with CATT. The table includes fewer than 700 gamma-chain clones, about 20% detected once. The specimen was gamma-delta T cells. The receptors here all came from a human donor. It is not recorded whose cells these are; they may come from a transplant donor.

In its sample, this clone was seen a few times. A much bigger clone sits one base away, suggesting this may be a read error. CDR3 in amino acids: CALWGVRELGKKIKVF. Written as DNA, the CDR3 is TGTGCCTTGTGGGGGGTGCGAGAGTTGGGCAAAAAAATCAAGGTATTT. The chain carries TRGV9 and TRGJP. The J gene, not given by TCRdb, was assigned here from a germline match of the nucleotide sequence. CDR3 length: 16 residues. Germline CDR1 reads GITISATS; CDR2 reads ISYDGTV (reference sequence).

Comment on this clone: A read error may be the cause here, since a much bigger clone is one base away. The chain couples TRGV9 to TRGJP. The J gene, left out of TCRdb, was set here by checking the DNA against germline. The germline CDR1 and CDR2 sequences are GITISATS and ISYDGTV (reference sequence). This CDR3 contains 20 residues. CDR3 loop: CALWEVLVGQQELSKKIKVF. The CDR3 DNA follows: TGTGCCTTGTGGGAGGTATTAGTAGGCCAGCAAGAGTTGAGCAAAAAAATCAAGGTATTT.

In this sample, this clone is medium-sized. V gene TRGV9 combines with J gene TRGJP. TCRdb supplies no J gene; here it was assigned by aligning the nucleotide sequence to germline. The germline V gene has CDR1 GITISATS and CDR2 ISYDGTV (reference sequence). CDR3 size: 17 residues. V gave up 0 bases and J gave up 7 bases; unmatched junction bases: 6. CDR3 amino acids: CALWEVRRELGKKIKVF. The CDR3 bases are TGTGCCTTGTGGGAGGTGCGTCGGGAGTTGGGCAAAAAAATCAAGGTATTT.

This clone was picked up a small number of times. The chain has TRGV3 and TRGJ1 or TRGJ2. The J gene, not given by TCRdb, was assigned here from a germline match of the nucleotide sequence. Germline V gene sequence: CDR1 VTNTFY, CDR2 YDVSTARD (reference sequence). J was trimmed by 5 bases and V by 2 bases; bases with no gene match: 24. This CDR3 spans 19 amino acids. The CDR3, as DNA: TGTGCCACCTGGGACAAGCCTCTTCGCACGTATCACTTCGATTATAAGAAACTCTTT. Translated: CATWDKPLRTYHFDYKKLF.

This clone is large within its sample. The chain links TRGV3 to TRGJ1 or TRGJ2. Matching the DNA to germline supplied the J gene, which TCRdb does not give. CDR1 and CDR2 (germline): VTNTFY, YDVSTARD (reference sequence). CDR3 length: 12 amino acids. With V trimmed by 3 bases and J by 4 bases, 3 bases remained unmatched. In nucleotides, the CDR3 is TGTGCCACCTGGGACCGATATTATAAGAAACTCTTT. The encoded protein is CATWDRYYKKLF.

This clone appeared a few times. TCRdb has a much larger clone's protein, which differs at residue 7 from the translation of this DNA, likely because of a read error; what is shown is the protein translated from the DNA. The chain carries TRGV8 and TRGJP1. The J gene comes from matching the DNA to germline here; TCRdb lacks it. The ends lost 1 base at V and 1 base at J; junction bases unmatched: 3. Germline CDR1 reads VENAVY; CDR2 reads YDSYNSRV. The CDR3 sequence is 15 residues long. Here the CDR3 reads CATWDSSTTGWFKIF. CDR3 in DNA: TGTGCCACCTGGGATAGTAGTACCACTGGTTGGTTCAAGATATTT.

The chain uses TRGV9 and TRGJ1 or TRGJ2. TCRdb does not report a J gene; here it was assigned by matching the DNA to germline references. Germline values: CDR1 GITISATS, CDR2 ISYDGTV (reference sequence). V trimming: 3 bases; J trimming: 9 bases; junction bases outside the gene matches: 5. This CDR3 is 11 amino acids long. CDR3 nucleotides: TGTGCCTTGTGGGAGCCCTTTAAGAAACTCTTT. Its protein is CALWEPFKKLF.

By share of the sample, this clone is hyperexpanded. Other DNA variants within this sample encode the same CDR3. The CDR3 DNA follows: TGTGCCACCTGGGATGACTCTTATTATAAGAAACTCTTT. As protein: CATWDDSYYKKLF. This chain uses TRGV4 with TRGJ1 or TRGJ2. Because TCRdb records no J gene, it was assigned here through a match of the DNA to germline. Trimming at V came to 2 bases and at J to 3 bases, leaving 4 bases not matched to a gene. CDR3 length equals 13 residues. Germline assignment: CDR1 EGSTGY and CDR2 YDSYTSSV.

This clone is classed as large. The sample contains more than one DNA sequence encoding this CDR3. This rearrangement joins TRGV5 to TRGJ1 or TRGJ2. The J gene comes from matching the DNA to germline here; TCRdb lacks it. This CDR3 comprises 11 residues. Germline V lookup: CDR1 VINAFY, CDR2 YDVSNSKD. J gave up 3 bases and V 4 bases, and 0 bases lay outside the gene matches. CDR3 sequence reads: CATWDYYKKLF. In DNA, the CDR3 is TGTGCCACCTGGGATTATTATAAGAAACTCTTT.

A note on this clone: A much larger clone is a single base away; this may be a read error. V is TRGV5 and J is TRGJ1 or TRGJ2. The J gene, left out of TCRdb, was set here by checking the DNA against germline. V dropped 7 bases and J dropped 9; count of bases not matched to a gene: 3. Per germline, CDR1 VINAFY and CDR2 YDVSNSKD. This CDR3 comprises 9 residues. CDR3 region: CATCSKKLF. CDR3 coding DNA: TGTGCCACCTGTAGTAAGAAACTCTTT.

By share, this clone ranks as large. V is TRGV2 and J is TRGJ1 or TRGJ2. No J gene was available from TCRdb, and it was assigned here by a germline match of the DNA. From germline, CDR1 is EGSNGY and CDR2 YDSYNSKV. CDR3 size: 13 residues. V was pared by 0 bases and J by 3 bases, with 2 bases of the junction left unmatched. The CDR3 sequence is CATWDGLYYKKLF. DNA for the CDR3: TGTGCCACCTGGGACGGGCTTTATTATAAGAAACTCTTT.

For this clone: The likely explanation is a read error, given a far larger clone one base away. Additional DNA sequences in this sample encode the identical CDR3. The J gene was not called, though the V gene is TRGV9. The CDR3 covers 15 residues. From germline, CDR1 is GITISATS and CDR2 ISYDGTV (reference sequence). The CDR3 DNA reads TGTGCCTTGTGGGAGGTGCACGAGAGTTATTATAAGAAGCTCTTT. This codes for CALWEVHESYYKKLF.

V is TRGV9 and J is TRGJP. Here the J gene came from matching the DNA to germline, since TCRdb omits it. The CDR3 contains 16 residues. Germline values: CDR1 GITISATS, CDR2 ISYDGTV (reference sequence). Losses at the gene ends were 4 bases for V and 4 bases for J; bases not matched to a gene: 4. The CDR3 region has the DNA TGTGCCTTGTGGGATCCCCAAGAGTTGGGCAAAAAAATCAAGGTATTT. Its translation: CALWDPQELGKKIKVF.

This clone rates as large. Different DNA sequences within this sample yield the same CDR3. V is TRGV9 and J is TRGJP. No J segment appears in TCRdb, so it was assigned here by matching the sequence to germline. Germline CDR1 reads GITISATS; CDR2 reads ISYDGTV (reference sequence). Unmatched junction bases numbered 2, after V lost 2 bases and J lost 4 bases. The CDR3 is 16 amino acids. The CDR3 protein is CALWEAQELGKKIKVF. Written as DNA, the CDR3 is TGTGCCTTGTGGGAGGCACAAGAGTTGGGCAAAAAAATCAAGGTATTT.

This clone has only a few counts. V usage is TRGV9 and J usage is TRGJP. The J gene, missing from TCRdb, was assigned here through DNA to germline matching. Germline values: CDR1 GITISATS, CDR2 ISYDGTV (reference sequence). This CDR3 has 17 amino acids. The J segment lost 6 bases and the V segment lost 3 bases, leaving 8 bases of the junction unmatched. This CDR3 is CALWELLLELGKKIKVF. CDR3 bases: TGTGCCTTGTGGGAGCTCTTATTAGAGTTGGGCAAAAAAATCAAGGTATTT.

There are a few counts of this clone. The same CDR3 can be traced to other DNA sequences in this sample. The chain recombines TRGV9 with TRGJP. In the absence of a J gene in TCRdb, the DNA was matched to germline to assign it here. The CDR3 spans 16 residues. The V and J ends lost 2 bases and 4 bases, in that order; junction bases with no gene match: 2. Germline CDR1 reads GITISATS; CDR2 reads ISYDGTV (reference sequence). In DNA form, the CDR3 reads TGTGCCTTGTGGGAGGACCAAGAGTTGGGCAAAAAAATCAAGGTATTT. Its translation: CALWEDQELGKKIKVF.

The V call is TRGV9, the J call TRGJP. Assignment of the J gene here rests on matching the DNA to germline, because TCRdb gives none. Germline assignment: CDR1 GITISATS and CDR2 ISYDGTV (reference sequence). V trimming: 3 bases; J trimming: 3 bases; junction bases outside the gene matches: 8. The CDR3 has 18 amino acids. DNA of the CDR3: TGTGCCTTGTGGGAGTCACCAACGCAAGAGTTGGGCAAAAAAATCAAGGTATTT. Translation gives CALWESPTQELGKKIKVF.